This T cell receptor (beta chain) was documented in a study of vaccination and CD4 T cells after COVID-19. Sequence data for DNA of cultured CD4+ T cells were generated by the Oncomine TCR Beta short-read assay. TCRdb called the PCR reads again in MiXCR, with one record for every CDR3 protein. This sample yields fewer than 20,000 distinct CDR3 sequences, of which approximately 44% are seen a single time; 17% belongs to the top ten. Time point denoted: late sampling 161 to 241 days after vaccination in three convalescent patients. Stated treatment: roughly 11-day PBMC culture with coronavirus spike peptide pools or control peptides (ViraFEST assay). With regard to this clonotype: Its antigen is as yet unknown.

The CDR3 has 16 amino acids. The germline V gene encodes CDR1 MNHNS and CDR2 SASEGT. V was clipped by 6 bases and J by 7 bases, with 22 bases between them. This clonotype was sampled from a human donor who had recovered from COVID-19. The sample here was CD4+ T cells from blood, cultured in vitro, taken about 7 months after SARS-CoV-2 vaccination. The V call is TRBV6-1, the J call TRBJ2-1, with D possibly TRBD1 on 7 matching bases. CDR3 in amino acids: CASRRQGSGVANEQFF. The CDR3 DNA sequence: TGTGCCAGCAGGAGACAGGGTTCGGGGGTAGCTAATGAGCAGTTCTTC.